This TCR beta chain emerged from a study of regulatory T cells in long-lasting Graves disease. The time point: newly diagnosed GD, antithyroid drugs for less than 3 months. Making the TCR library involved RNA that had been extracted from PBMCs. Arm-PCR of CDR3 regions with iRepertoire HTBI primers generated TCR beta libraries. TCRdb recomputed calls from the multiplex PCR reads with MiXCR, one row per CDR3 protein. The table has around 400,000 distinct CDR3 sequences, about 11% seen once. In germline, CDR1 is SEHNR, CDR2 FQNEAQ (reference sequence). J gave up 5 bases and V 5 bases, and 10 bases lay outside the gene matches. CDR3 size: 16 residues. This same sample was also taken into another study, of T cells in Graves' hyperthyroidism and ophthalmopathy.

J is TRBJ2-2 and V is TRBV7-9, with TRBD1 matching 8 bases. The sequencing here drew on peripheral blood mononuclear cells (PBMCs), taken at new diagnosis, from a patient treated with antithyroid drugs. This sequence was found in a young woman with Graves disease. CDR3 bases: TGTGCCAGCAGCCCGAGCAGGGGGCCGCGGACCGGGGAGCTGTTTTTT. As protein: CASSPSRGPRTGELFF. The whole variable domain, remainder taken from reference TRBV7-9 and TRBJ2-2, is DTGVSQNPRHKITKRGQNVTFRCDPISEHNRLYWYRQTLGQGPEFLTYFQNEAQLEKSRLLSDRFSAERPKGSFSTLEIQRTEQGDSAMYLCASSPSRGPRTGELFFGEGSRLTVL.